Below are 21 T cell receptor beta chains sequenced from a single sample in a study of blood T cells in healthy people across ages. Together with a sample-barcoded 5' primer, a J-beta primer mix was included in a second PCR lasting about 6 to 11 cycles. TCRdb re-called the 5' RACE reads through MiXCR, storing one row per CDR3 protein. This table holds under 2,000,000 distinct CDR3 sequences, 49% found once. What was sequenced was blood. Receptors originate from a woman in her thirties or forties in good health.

This chain's CDR3 is CASSLAKDRNQPQHF. The CDR3 DNA follows: TGTGCCAGCAGCTTAGCGAAAGACAGAAATCAGCCCCAGCATTTT. This chain connects TRBV7-2 to TRBJ1-5; D is perhaps TRBD1 (5 bases). V lost 0 bases and J lost 4, with 10 bases in between. The length of the CDR3 is 15 residues. Germline values: CDR1 SGHTA, CDR2 FQGNSA.

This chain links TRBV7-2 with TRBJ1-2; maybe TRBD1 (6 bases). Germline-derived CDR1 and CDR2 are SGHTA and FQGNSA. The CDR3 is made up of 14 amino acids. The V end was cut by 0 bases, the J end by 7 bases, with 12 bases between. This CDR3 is CASSLAQGSTGYTF. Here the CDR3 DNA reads TGTGCCAGCAGCTTAGCACAGGGCTCTACTGGCTACACCTTC.

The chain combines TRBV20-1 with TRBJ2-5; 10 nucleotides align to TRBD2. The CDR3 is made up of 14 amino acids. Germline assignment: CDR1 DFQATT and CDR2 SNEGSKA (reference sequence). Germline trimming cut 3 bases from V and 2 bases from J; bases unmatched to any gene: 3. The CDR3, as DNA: TGCAGTGCTAGTTATAGCGGGGGGCAAGAGACCCAGTACTTC. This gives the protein CSASYSGGQETQYF.

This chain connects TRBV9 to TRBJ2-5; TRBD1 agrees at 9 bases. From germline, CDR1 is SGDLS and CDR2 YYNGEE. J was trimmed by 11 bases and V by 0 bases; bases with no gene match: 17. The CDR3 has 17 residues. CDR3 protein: CASSVGGTTRQGGKQYF. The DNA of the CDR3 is TGTGCCAGCAGCGTAGGGGGCACGACACGACAGGGGGGTAAGCAGTACTTC.

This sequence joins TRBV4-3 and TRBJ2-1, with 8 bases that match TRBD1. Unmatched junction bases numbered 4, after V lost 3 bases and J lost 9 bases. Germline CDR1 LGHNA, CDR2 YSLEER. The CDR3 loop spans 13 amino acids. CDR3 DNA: TGCGCCAGCAGCCATCGGACAGGGCCTGAGCAGTTCTTC. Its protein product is CASSHRTGPEQFF.

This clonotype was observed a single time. Here the CDR3 reads CSADSTSTSYNEQFF. The CDR3 DNA sequence: TGCAGTGCCGACTCAACTAGCACATCCTACAATGAGCAGTTCTTC. The chain combines TRBV20-1 with TRBJ2-1; D possibly corresponds to TRBD2 (6 bases). Per germline, CDR1 DFQATT and CDR2 SNEGSKA (reference sequence). The CDR3 contains 15 residues. Trimming cost V 6 bases and J 1 base, with 16 bases left between them.

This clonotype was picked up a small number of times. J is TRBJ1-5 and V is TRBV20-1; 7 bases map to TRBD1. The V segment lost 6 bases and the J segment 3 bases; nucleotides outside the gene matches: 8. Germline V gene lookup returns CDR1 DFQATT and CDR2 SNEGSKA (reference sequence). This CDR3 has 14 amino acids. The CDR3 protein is CSAPYRGYNQPQHF. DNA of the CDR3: TGCAGTGCACCATACAGGGGCTACAATCAGCCCCAGCATTTT.

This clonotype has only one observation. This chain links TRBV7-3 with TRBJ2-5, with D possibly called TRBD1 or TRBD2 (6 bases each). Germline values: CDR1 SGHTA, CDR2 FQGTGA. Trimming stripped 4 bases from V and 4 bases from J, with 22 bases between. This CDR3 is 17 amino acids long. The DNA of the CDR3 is TGTGCCAGCAGCTCACACGGGGGCATCACGGCCGGAGAGACCCAGTACTTC. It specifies CASSSHGGITAGETQYF.

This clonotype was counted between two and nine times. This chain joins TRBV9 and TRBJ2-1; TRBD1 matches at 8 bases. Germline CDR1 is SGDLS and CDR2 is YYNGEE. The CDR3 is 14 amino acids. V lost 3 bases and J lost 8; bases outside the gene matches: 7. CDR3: CASSDVDRVDEQFF. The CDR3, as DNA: TGTGCCAGCAGCGATGTGGACAGGGTCGATGAGCAGTTCTTC.

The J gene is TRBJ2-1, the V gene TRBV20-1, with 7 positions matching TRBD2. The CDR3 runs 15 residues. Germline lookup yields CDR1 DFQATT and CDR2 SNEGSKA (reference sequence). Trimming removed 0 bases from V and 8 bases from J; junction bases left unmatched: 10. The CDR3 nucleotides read TGCAGTGCTAGAGATAGGCGCGGGGGTCTGGATGAGCAGTTCTTC. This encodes CSARDRRGGLDEQFF.

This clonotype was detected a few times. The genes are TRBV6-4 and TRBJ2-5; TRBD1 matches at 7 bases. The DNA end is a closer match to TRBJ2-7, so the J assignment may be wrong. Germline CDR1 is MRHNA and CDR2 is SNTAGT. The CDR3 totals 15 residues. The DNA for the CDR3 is TGTGCCAGCAGTGACTCTGGGGCAGGGGGATACGAGCAGTACTTC. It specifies CASSDSGAGGYEQYF.

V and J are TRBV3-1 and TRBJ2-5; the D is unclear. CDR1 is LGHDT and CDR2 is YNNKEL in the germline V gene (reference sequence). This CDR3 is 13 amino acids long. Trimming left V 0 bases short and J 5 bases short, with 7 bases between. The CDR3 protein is CASSQEFRETQYF. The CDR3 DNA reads TGTGCCAGCAGCCAAGAGTTCAGGGAGACCCAGTACTTC.

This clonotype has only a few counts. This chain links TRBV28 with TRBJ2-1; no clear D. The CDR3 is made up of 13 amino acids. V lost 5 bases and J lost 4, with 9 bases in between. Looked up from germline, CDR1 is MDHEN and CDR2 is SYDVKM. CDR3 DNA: TGTGCCAGCAGTCACCGGCCTTACAATGAGCAGTTCTTC. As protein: CASSHRPYNEQFF.

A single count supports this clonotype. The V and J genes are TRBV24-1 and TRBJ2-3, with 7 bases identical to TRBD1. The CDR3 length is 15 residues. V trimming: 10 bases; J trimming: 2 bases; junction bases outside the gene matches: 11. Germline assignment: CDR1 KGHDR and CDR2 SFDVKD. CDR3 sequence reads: CATSTGTVFTDTQYF. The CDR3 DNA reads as TGTGCCACTTCTACTGGGACAGTATTCACAGATACGCAGTATTTT.

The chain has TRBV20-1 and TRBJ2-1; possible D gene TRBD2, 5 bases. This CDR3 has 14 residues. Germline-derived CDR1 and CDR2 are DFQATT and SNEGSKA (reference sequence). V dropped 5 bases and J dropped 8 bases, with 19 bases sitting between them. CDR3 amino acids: CSAPDAGVDDEQFF. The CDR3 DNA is TGCAGTGCTCCGGACGCGGGTGTAGACGATGAGCAGTTCTTC.

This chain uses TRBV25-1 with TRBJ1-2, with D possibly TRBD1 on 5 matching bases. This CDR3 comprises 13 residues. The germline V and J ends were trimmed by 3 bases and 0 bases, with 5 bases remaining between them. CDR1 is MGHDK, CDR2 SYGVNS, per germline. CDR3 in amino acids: CASSETANYGYTF. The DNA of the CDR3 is TGTGCCAGCAGTGAGACAGCTAACTATGGCTACACCTTC.

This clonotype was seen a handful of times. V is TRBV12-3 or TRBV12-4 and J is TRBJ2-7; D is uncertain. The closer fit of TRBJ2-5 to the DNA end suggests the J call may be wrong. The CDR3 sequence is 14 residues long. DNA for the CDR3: TGTGCCAGCAGTTTATTGGGGATTCGAGAGACCCAGTACTTC. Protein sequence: CASSLLGIRETQYF.

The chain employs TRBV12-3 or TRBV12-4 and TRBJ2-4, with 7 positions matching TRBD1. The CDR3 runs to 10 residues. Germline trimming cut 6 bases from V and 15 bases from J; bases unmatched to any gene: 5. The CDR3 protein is CASRLDRTYF. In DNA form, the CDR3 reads TGTGCCAGCAGATTGGACAGGACGTACTTC.

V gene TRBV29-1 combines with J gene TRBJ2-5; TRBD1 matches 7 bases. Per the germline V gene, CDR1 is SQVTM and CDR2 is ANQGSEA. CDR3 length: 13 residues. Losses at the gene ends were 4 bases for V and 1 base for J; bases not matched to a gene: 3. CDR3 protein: CSVVGQAQETQYF. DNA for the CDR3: TGCAGCGTTGTTGGACAGGCCCAAGAGACCCAGTACTTC. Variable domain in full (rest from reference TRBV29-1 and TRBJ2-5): SAVISQKPSRDICQRGTSLTIQCQVDSQVTMMFWYRQQPGQSLTLIATANQGSEATYESGFVIDKFPISRPNLTFSTLTVSNMSPEDSSIYLCSVVGQAQETQYFGPGTRLLVL.

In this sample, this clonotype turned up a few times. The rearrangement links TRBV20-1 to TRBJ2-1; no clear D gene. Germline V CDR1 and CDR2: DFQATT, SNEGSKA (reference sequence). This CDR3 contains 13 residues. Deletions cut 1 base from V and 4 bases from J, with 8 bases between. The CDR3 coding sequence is TGCAGTGCTAGAGGGGAAGCGTACAATGAGCAGTTCTTC. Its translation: CSARGEAYNEQFF.

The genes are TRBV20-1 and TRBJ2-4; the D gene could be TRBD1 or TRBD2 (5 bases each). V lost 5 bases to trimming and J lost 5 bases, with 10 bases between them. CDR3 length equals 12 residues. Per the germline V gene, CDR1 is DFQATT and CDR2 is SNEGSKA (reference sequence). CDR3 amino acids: CSAGRGENIQYF. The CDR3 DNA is TGCAGTGCTGGAAGGGGAGAAAACATTCAGTACTTC.